What follows describes a single T cell receptor (beta chain). Since a much larger clone is just one base distant, this may be a read error. These data originate in a study of T cells in Graves' hyperthyroidism and ophthalmopathy. The CDR3 runs 13 residues. Germline V gene lookup returns CDR1 DFQATT and CDR2 SNEGSKA (reference sequence). RNA transcripts were the template for amplifying TCR beta CDR3 regions. The HTBI primer set served for first-round RT-PCR of the TCR CDR3. In TCRdb, the multiplex PCR reads were re-called with MiXCR into one record per CDR3 protein. Among hundreds of thousands of distinct CDR3 sequences listed, about 14% were seen once.

Sequenced: blood. V is TRBV20-1 and J is TRBJ1-5, with 8 bases fitting TRBD1. The sequence was obtained from a woman aged 50 to 60 with Graves' ophthalmopathy. The CDR3 nucleotides read TGCAGTGCTCAGGGGACAGGCGATCAGTCCCAGCATTTT. Its translation is CSAQGTGDQSQHF.